This note documents a single T cell receptor (beta chain) sequence. Assay used: immunoSEQ multiplex PCR; TCRdb lists only in-frame clones, some missing. The sample holds about 490,000 clones, approximately 85% seen once. Germline V CDR1 and CDR2: GTSNPN, SVGIG (reference sequence). This CDR3 spans 15 amino acids. Losses at the gene ends were 0 bases for V and 5 bases for J; bases not matched to a gene: 8. The data belong to a study of blood T cell repertoires in COVID-19. Study background: The United States, Italy and Spain were the sources of the acute and convalescent COVID-19 samples. T cells, B-cell-depleted T cells, or PBMCs provided the cDNA or gDNA that served as material.

The sequence derives from a human donor in a cohort sampled during active COVID-19. The sequenced material came from peripheral blood. The V call is TRBV30, the J call TRBJ2-7, with 9 bases fitting TRBD2. The CDR3 DNA reads as TGTGCCTGGAGTGTACGCGGTAGCGGGAGCAACGAGCAGTACTTC. Protein product: CAWSVRGSGSNEQYF. Full variable domain (remainder filled in from reference TRBV30 and TRBJ2-7): SQTIHQWPATLVQPVGSPLSLECTVEGTSNPNLYWYRQAAGRGLQLLFYSVGIGQISSEVPQNLSASRPQDRQFILSSKKLLLSDSGFYLCAWSVRGSGSNEQYFGPGTRLTVT.